Listed below are T cell receptor beta chains from one sample, sequenced in a study of PD-L1 blockade in urothelial cancer. Data came from immunoSEQ multiplex PCR; TCRdb stores just in-frame clones and leaves some out. Among 56,000 or so clones listed, about 85% were seen once. This sample comprised PBMCs, obtained around atezolizumab (anti-PD-L1) treatment. All receptors come from a man aged 70-80 years with urothelial cancer. Both conserved end residues are part of each CDR3. Clone size is not always given. Where it is, it says once, few, many or a class for expanded clones.

j_gene: TRBJ2-5; v_gene: TRBV6-1; abundance: once; CDR3aa: CASSEWVWGLAGDYREETQYF
j_gene: TRBJ2-1; v_gene: TRBV21-1; abundance: once; CDR3aa: CASRIDGQVSYNEQFF
j_gene: TRBJ2-2; v_gene: TRBV5-1; abundance: NA; CDR3aa: CASSLVVQVGTGELFF
j_gene: TRBJ2-7; v_gene: TRBV11-2; abundance: NA; CDR3aa: CASSLSRYEQYF
j_gene: TRBJ2-2; v_gene: TRBV7-6; abundance: NA; CDR3aa: CASSARGLAGVSGELFF
j_gene: TRBJ2-7; v_gene: TRBV6-1; abundance: NA; CDR3aa: CASSESSSYEQYF
j_gene: TRBJ2-1; v_gene: TRBV5-6; abundance: once; CDR3aa: CASRAGTGGYNEQFF
j_gene: TRBJ2-7; v_gene: TRBV5-1; abundance: NA; CDR3aa: CASSPDPSETYEQYF
j_gene: TRBJ2-1; v_gene: TRBV7-9; abundance: NA; CDR3aa: CASSLVINEQFF
j_gene: TRBJ1-1; v_gene: TRBV30; abundance: few; CDR3aa: CAWGQGMNTEAFF
j_gene: TRBJ2-1; v_gene: TRBV30; abundance: NA; CDR3aa: CAWSAGLAFNEQFF
j_gene: TRBJ2-3; v_gene: TRBV2; abundance: NA; CDR3aa: CASSDRTDTDTQYF
j_gene: TRBJ1-3; v_gene: TRBV19; abundance: NA; CDR3aa: CASSIGQGAAGNTIYF
j_gene: TRBJ2-5; v_gene: TRBV18; abundance: NA; CDR3aa: CASSPPIAGGWETQYF
j_gene: TRBJ2-1; v_gene: TRBV27; abundance: NA; CDR3aa: CASNTGLAGADEQFF
j_gene: TRBJ2-1; v_gene: TRBV5-1; abundance: NA; CDR3aa: CASSSEGSYNEQFF